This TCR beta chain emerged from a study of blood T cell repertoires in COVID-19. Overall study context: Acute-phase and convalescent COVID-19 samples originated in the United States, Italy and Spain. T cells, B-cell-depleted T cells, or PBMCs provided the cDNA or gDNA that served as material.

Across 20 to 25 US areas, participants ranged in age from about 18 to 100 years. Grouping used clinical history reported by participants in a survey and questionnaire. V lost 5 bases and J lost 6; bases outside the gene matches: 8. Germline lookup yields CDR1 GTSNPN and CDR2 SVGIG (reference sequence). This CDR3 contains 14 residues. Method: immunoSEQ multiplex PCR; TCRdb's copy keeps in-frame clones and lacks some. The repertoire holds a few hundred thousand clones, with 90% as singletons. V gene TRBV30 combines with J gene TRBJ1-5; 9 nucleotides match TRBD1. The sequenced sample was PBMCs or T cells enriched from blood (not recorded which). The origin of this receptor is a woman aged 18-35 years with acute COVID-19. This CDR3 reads CAWGHDRGSQPQHF. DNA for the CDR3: TGTGCCTGGGGACACGACAGGGGGAGTCAGCCCCAGCATTTT.